What follows are 16 T cell receptor beta chains derived from one specimen sequenced in a study of blood T cell repertoires in COVID-19. Data came from immunoSEQ multiplex PCR; TCRdb stores just in-frame clones and leaves some out. The sample has about 110,000 clones, roughly 80% seen once. The specimen was peripheral blood. Receptors were obtained from a man in his fifties with acute or convalescent COVID-19.

This clone was detected only once. Here the CDR3 DNA reads TGTGCCTGGAGTCGTAGGGGTTTGGGGACCCAGTACTTC. Encoded protein: CAWSRRGLGTQYF. The rearrangement joins TRBV30 to TRBJ2-5; maybe TRBD1 (5 bases). The V gene's germline CDR1 is GTSNPN and CDR2 SVGIG (reference sequence). The CDR3 consists of 13 residues. V was clipped by 2 bases and J by 7 bases, with 14 bases between them.

The sample holds one count of this clone. The chain recombines TRBV5-1 with TRBJ2-5; D call uncertain. Germline-derived CDR1 and CDR2 are SGHRS and YFSETQ. The V end was cut by 0 bases, the J end by 5 bases, with 8 bases between. The CDR3 consists of 13 residues. The chain's CDR3 is CASSLGLRETQYF. In DNA, the CDR3 is TGCGCCAGCAGCTTGGGATTGAGGGAGACCCAGTACTTC.

This clone turned up a few times. The chain carries TRBV28 and TRBJ1-6; no definite D call. The CDR3 has 11 residues. With 6 bases removed from V and 18 bases from J, the gap between germline ends came to 15 bases. Germline CDR1 is MDHEN and CDR2 is SYDVKM. The CDR3 loop is CASSGGGSPHF. The CDR3 DNA is TGTGCCAGCAGCGGCGGAGGGAGTCCCCACTTT.

The rearrangement joins TRBV5-1 to TRBJ2-6; 8 bases align to TRBD1. With V trimmed by 4 bases and J by 4 bases, 4 bases remained unmatched. Germline assignment: CDR1 SGHRS and CDR2 YFSETQ. The CDR3 spans 15 residues. Here the CDR3 DNA reads TGCGCCAGCAGCACGACAGGGGTCGGGGCCAACGTCCTGACTTTC. Translating gives CASSTTGVGANVLTF.

The chain recombines TRBV9 with TRBJ2-3, with D possibly TRBD1 on 6 matching bases. The CDR3 totals 15 residues. V was pared by 2 bases and J by 5 bases, with 15 bases between. Germline lookup yields CDR1 SGDLS and CDR2 YYNGEE. Here the CDR3 reads CASSVWGQGKDTQYF. In nucleotides, the CDR3 is TGTGCCAGCAGCGTTTGGGGACAAGGGAAAGATACGCAGTATTTT.

The CDR3 spells CASSLSLNEQFF. The DNA of the CDR3 is TGTGCCAGCAGCCTCAGTTTGAATGAGCAGTTCTTC. The V and J genes are TRBV5-5 and TRBJ2-1; D not certain. Germline CDR1 reads SGHKS; CDR2 reads YYEKEE (reference sequence). This CDR3 is built from 12 residues. V lost 4 bases and J lost 7, with 9 bases in between.

The V call is TRBV29-1, the J call TRBJ1-4; TRBD1 matches 9 bases. This CDR3 is built from 15 residues. The germline CDR1 and CDR2 sequences are SQVTM and ANQGSEA. The junction had 6 bases not matched to a gene; V was cut back by 7 bases and J by 0 bases. This CDR3 is CSASTGGATNEKLFF. Written as DNA, the CDR3 is TGCAGCGCCAGCACAGGGGGCGCAACTAATGAAAAACTGTTTTTT.

The rearrangement links TRBV19 to TRBJ1-3, with a weak D call TRBD1 (5 bases). V lost 8 bases, J lost 4 bases, and 15 bases lay in between. Germline CDR1 and CDR2: LNHDA and SQIVND (reference sequence). The CDR3 spans 14 residues. The DNA for the CDR3 is TGTGCCAGTCGGGACTCCAGGAGCGGAAACACCATATATTTT. Protein sequence: CASRDSRSGNTIYF.

This chain links TRBV2 with TRBJ2-2; the D gene is possibly TRBD2 (5 bases). Per germline, CDR1 SNHLY and CDR2 FYNNEI. Trimming removed 7 bases at V and 3 bases at J, with 15 bases between. There are 15 residues in the CDR3. In nucleotides, the CDR3 is TGTGCCAGCATAGGAGGTATGGTGGACACCGGGGAGCTGTTTTTT. Protein sequence: CASIGGMVDTGELFF.

V usage is TRBV12-3 or TRBV12-4 and J usage is TRBJ1-6; TRBD1 agrees at 7 bases. Trimming removed 5 bases from V and 14 bases from J; junction bases left unmatched: 9. CDR3 length: 13 amino acids. The CDR3 DNA reads TGTGCCAGCAGTACCGGGACAGTTTTTTCCCTCCACTTT. It translates to CASSTGTVFSLHF.

The chain employs TRBV10-3 and TRBJ2-1; 8 nucleotides align to TRBD2. CDR3 length equals 16 residues. After removal of 0 bases from V and 7 bases from J, the junction contained 8 bases not matched to a gene. Germline CDR1 ENHRY, CDR2 SYGVKD. The CDR3 DNA is TGTGCCATCAGTGAGTCCGTCGGGGGGGCTGGAAATGAGCAGTTCTTC. Protein sequence: CAISESVGGAGNEQFF.

The rearrangement uses TRBV19 and TRBJ1-2; D is ambiguous. The germline V gene has CDR1 LNHDA and CDR2 SQIVND (reference sequence). CDR3 length equals 15 residues. V dropped 4 bases and J dropped 1 base, with 13 bases sitting between them. As DNA, the CDR3 is TGTGCCAGTAGTACCCGCCGGGAACTTAACTATGGCTACACCTTC. It translates to CASSTRRELNYGYTF. Looking up the rest from reference TRBV19 and TRBJ1-2 gives the full variable domain: DGGITQSPKYLFRKEGQNVTLSCEQNLNHDAMYWYRQDPGQGLRLIYYSQIVNDFQKGDIAEGYSVSREKKESFPLTVTSAQKNPTAFYLCASSTRRELNYGYTFGSGTRLTVV.

This chain uses TRBV7-8 with TRBJ2-1; 7 nucleotides agree with TRBD2. This CDR3 contains 13 residues. V lost 6 bases and J lost 3; bases outside the gene matches: 2. From germline, CDR1 is SGHVS and CDR2 FQNEAQ. CDR3 sequence: CASSWGGYNEQFF. CDR3 nucleotide sequence: TGTGCCAGCAGTTGGGGGGGCTACAATGAGCAGTTCTTC.

The sample holds one count of this clone. V usage is TRBV27 and J usage is TRBJ1-2, with D perhaps TRBD1 (6 bases). Trimming shortened V by 4 bases and J by 0 bases, and 9 bases separated the two germline ends. The CDR3 is 14 residues long. The germline V gene encodes CDR1 MNHEY and CDR2 SMNVEV (reference sequence). The CDR3 spells CASSYRETNYGYTF. The DNA for the CDR3 is TGTGCCAGCAGTTACAGGGAAACTAACTATGGCTACACCTTC.

The chain uses TRBV23-1 and TRBJ2-7; D not certain. TRBV23-1 is given ORF status, its function remaining uncertain. The germline V and J ends were trimmed by 4 bases and 4 bases, with 17 bases remaining between them. The CDR3 totals 15 residues. The CDR3 region is CASSPTTQRTYEQYF. The CDR3, as DNA: TGCGCCAGCAGTCCAACGACCCAGCGCACGTACGAGCAGTACTTC.

V gene TRBV6-5 combines with J gene TRBJ1-5, with D possibly matching TRBD1 (5 bases). The CDR3 has 12 residues. V was cut by 10 bases and J by 3 bases, with 10 bases left in between. The germline V gene has CDR1 MNHEY and CDR2 SVGAGI. CDR3 protein: CATRQSNQPQHF. CDR3 sequence (DNA): TGTGCCACCCGACAGTCCAATCAGCCCCAGCATTTT.